Listed here are 19 T cell receptor beta chains from one sample, sequenced in a study of PD-1 blockade in mismatch repair-deficient tumors (dated 2017 in TCRdb). Libraries were prepared through the immunoSEQ multiplex PCR assay. TCRdb carries this immuneACCESS record with in-frame sequences only. Its versions omit some clonotypes, under half of them owing to an unresolved V gene in the studies checked, with the rest unexplained. This sample gives 70,000 to 90,000 clones in total; approximately 80% of them show up just once. The ten largest clones add up to over 4.5% of the sample. This specimen consisted of peripheral blood, obtained 44 weeks after starting pembrolizumab. The receptors come from an adult with mismatch repair-deficient cancer.

The J gene is TRBJ2-1, the V gene TRBV7-2, with D unresolved. CDR1 and CDR2 (germline): SGHTA, FQGNSA. The CDR3 loop spans 13 amino acids. The V and J ends lost 4 bases and 0 bases respectively, with 4 bases between them. The CDR3 coding sequence is TGTGCCAGCAGCTGGAACTCCTACAATGAGCAGTTCTTC. It is translated as CASSWNSYNEQFF.

This chain uses TRBV12-5 with TRBJ2-7, with no clear D. Per the germline V gene, CDR1 is LGHNT and CDR2 is FRNRAP. This CDR3 has 15 amino acids. The V end was cut by 0 bases, the J end by 1 base, with 10 bases between. The CDR3: CASGLVSKSSYEQYF. The CDR3 bases are TGTGCTAGTGGTTTGGTATCCAAAAGTTCCTACGAGCAGTACTTC.

The chain links TRBV29-1 to TRBJ1-2; the D gene is possibly TRBD1 (5 bases). This CDR3 has 13 residues. CDR1 and CDR2 from the germline V gene are SQVTM and ANQGSEA. V was shortened by 6 bases and J by 1 base, with 12 bases between the two germline ends. CDR3 loop: CSVGTGYNYGYTF. The CDR3 nucleotides read TGCAGCGTCGGGACGGGATATAACTATGGCTACACCTTC.

As DNA, the CDR3 is TGCGCCAGCAGCTTGGAGGTCGGGAAGTACGAGCAGTACTTC. This gives the protein CASSLEVGKYEQYF. This sequence joins TRBV5-1 and TRBJ2-7; a weak D match, TRBD2 (5 bases). CDR3 length equals 14 residues. In germline, CDR1 is SGHRS, CDR2 YFSETQ. The ends were cut back, 0 bases at V and 4 bases at J, with 11 bases in the middle.

This clone was detected only once. The chain employs TRBV29-1 and TRBJ2-1, with TRBD2 matching over 16 bases. Trimming took 6 bases from V and 6 from J; bases not matched to a gene: 11. The CDR3 length is 17 residues. Looked up from germline, CDR1 is SQVTM and CDR2 is ANQGSEA. The CDR3 DNA is TGCAGCGTCGCCGGGACTAGCGGGAGGGAGCTCTTCAATGAGCAGTTCTTC. This gives the protein CSVAGTSGRELFNEQFF.

The V and J genes are TRBV7-9 and TRBJ2-7; D uncertain. Germline V gene data show CDR1 as SEHNR and CDR2 as FQNEAQ (reference sequence). V lost 6 bases to trimming and J lost 2 bases, with 20 bases between them. The CDR3 contains 16 residues. CDR3 coding DNA: TGTGCCAGCAGACAGTTAGGTCCTCAGAGAGCCTACGAGCAGTACTTC. It codes for CASRQLGPQRAYEQYF.

The chain links TRBV18 to TRBJ1-4; no definite D call. Germline V gene sequence: CDR1 KGHSH, CDR2 LQKENI. Trimming took 6 bases from V and 5 from J, leaving 13 bases between them. CDR3 length: 14 amino acids. CDR3 bases: TGTGCCAGCTCTCTCGGGCGAGAGAATGAAAAACTGTTTTTT. This encodes CASSLGRENEKLFF.

This chain links TRBV7-3 with TRBJ2-7; tentatively, D is TRBD1 or TRBD2 (5 bases each). In germline, CDR1 is SGHTA, CDR2 FQGTGA. The ends were cut back, 5 bases at V and 4 bases at J, with 15 bases in the middle. This CDR3 spans 14 amino acids. Here the CDR3 DNA reads TGTGCCAGCAGCCGCGAGGGGTCTATATACGAGCAGTACTTC. Protein product: CASSREGSIYEQYF.

This chain links TRBV29-1 with TRBJ2-7; D is perhaps TRBD1 or TRBD2 (6 bases each). V lost 6 bases and J 2 bases, leaving 17 bases between the germline ends. Germline V gene lookup returns CDR1 SQVTM and CDR2 ANQGSEA. The CDR3 covers 14 residues. In DNA form, the CDR3 reads TGCAGCGTGCTGGGCGGGGACACCCCCTACGAGCAGTACTTC. Translating it yields CSVLGGDTPYEQYF.

The chain employs TRBV6-6 and TRBJ1-1, with D tentatively TRBD1 (5 bases). Germline-derived CDR1 and CDR2 are MNHNY and SVGAGI (reference sequence). CDR3 length: 13 amino acids. V lost 3 bases and J lost 7, with 12 bases in between. CDR3 DNA: TGTGCCAGCAGTTATGGAGGGGTGGGTGAAGCTTTCTTT. As protein: CASSYGGVGEAFF.

This chain links TRBV4-3 with TRBJ1-5; unclear D gene. This CDR3 has 13 amino acids. The germline V and J ends were trimmed by 0 bases and 7 bases, with 7 bases remaining between them. CDR1 LGHNA and CDR2 YSLEER come from the germline V gene. The CDR3 reads CASSQDIGQPQHF. In nucleotides, the CDR3 is TGCGCCAGCAGCCAAGATATAGGACAGCCCCAGCATTTT.

The sample holds a few counts of this clone. CDR3 protein: CASRSDRVSYEQYF. The CDR3 nucleotides read TGTGCCAGCAGGTCGGACAGGGTGTCCTACGAGCAGTACTTC. The chain couples TRBV7-8 to TRBJ2-7; TRBD1 matches at 8 bases. CDR3 length: 14 residues. Germline assignment: CDR1 SGHVS and CDR2 FQNEAQ. V trimming: 6 bases; J trimming: 1 base; junction bases outside the gene matches: 5. The whole variable domain, filled in from reference TRBV7-8 and TRBJ2-7, reads GAGVSQSPRYKVAKRGQDVALRCDPISGHVSLFWYQQALGQGPEFLTYFQNEAQLDKSGLPSDRFFAERPEGSVSTLKIQRTQQEDSAVYLCASRSDRVSYEQYFGPGTRLTVT.

The chain joins TRBV6-5 to TRBJ2-7, with 10 bases that match TRBD1. Germline V CDR1 and CDR2: MNHEY, SVGAGI. Trimming at V came to 4 bases and at J to 2 bases, leaving 8 bases not matched to a gene. This CDR3 has 16 amino acids. Written as DNA, the CDR3 is TGTGCCAGCAGTTCGAAGGGGACAGGGGTAACCTACGAGCAGTACTTC. Residues: CASSSKGTGVTYEQYF.

This clone was detected a few times. The chain recombines TRBV18 with TRBJ2-7; tentatively, D is TRBD1 (6 bases). The CDR3 sequence is 14 residues long. V was shortened by 3 bases and J by 7 bases, with 16 bases between the two germline ends. CDR1 is KGHSH and CDR2 is LQKENI in the germline V gene. The CDR3 sequence is CASSPESTGFEQYF. The CDR3 DNA follows: TGTGCCAGCTCACCTGAGAGCACAGGGTTTGAGCAGTACTTC.

Written as DNA, the CDR3 is TGTGCCAGCAGTTTTAGCGGGAGGGAAGGTACGCAGTATTTT. It is translated as CASSFSGREGTQYF. V gene TRBV27 combines with J gene TRBJ2-3; 11 positions agree with TRBD2. V was pared by 3 bases and J by 8 bases, with 4 bases of the junction left unmatched. Germline V lookup: CDR1 MNHEY, CDR2 SMNVEV (reference sequence). The CDR3 is 14 amino acids.

This clone appeared once. J is TRBJ1-1 and V is TRBV5-6; no clear D gene. V gave up 4 bases and J gave up 7 bases, with 14 bases separating them. This CDR3 region has 13 residues. Germline-derived CDR1 and CDR2 are SGHDT and YYEEEE. The CDR3, as DNA: TGTGCCAGCAGCAAACTCGGACCAGATGAAGCTTTCTTT. This encodes CASSKLGPDEAFF. Full variable domain (outside the CDR3, taken from reference TRBV5-6 and TRBJ1-1): DAGVTQSPTHLIKTRGQQVTLRCSPKSGHDTVSWYQQALGQGPQFIFQYYEEEERQRGNFPDRFSGHQFPNYSSELNVNALLLGDSALYLCASSKLGPDEAFFGQGTRLTVV.

V usage is TRBV6-1 and J usage is TRBJ1-1; no reliable D call. V lost 1 base and J 3 bases, leaving 15 bases between the germline ends. Germline V gene sequence: CDR1 MNHNS, CDR2 SASEGT. There are 16 residues in the CDR3. CDR3: CASSEVKQRPYTEAFF. The CDR3, as DNA: TGTGCCAGCAGTGAAGTTAAACAGCGACCTTACACTGAAGCTTTCTTT.

The chain has TRBV7-2 and TRBJ2-1; D is undetermined. Trimming left V 5 bases short and J 7 bases short, with 15 bases between. The CDR3 loop spans 14 amino acids. Germline loops: CDR1 SGHTA, CDR2 FQGNSA. The CDR3: CASSAWTVANEQFF. CDR3 DNA: TGTGCCAGCAGCGCATGGACGGTCGCTAATGAGCAGTTCTTC. Looking up the rest from reference TRBV7-2 and TRBJ2-1 gives the full variable domain: GAGVSQSPSNKVTEKGKDVELRCDPISGHTALYWYRQSLGQGLEFLIYFQGNSAPDKSGLPSDRFSAERTGGSVSTLTIQRTQQEDSAVYLCASSAWTVANEQFFGPGTRLTVL.

This clone appeared a single time. The chain has TRBV27 and TRBJ2-5; 10 bases are shared with TRBD2. With 9 bases clipped from V and 0 bases from J, the junction kept 10 bases outside the gene matches. The CDR3 totals 16 residues. Germline assignment: CDR1 MNHEY and CDR2 SMNVEV (reference sequence). CDR3 in amino acids: CASQSGRARYQETQYF. The CDR3 DNA reads TGTGCCAGTCAAAGCGGGAGGGCGAGGTACCAAGAGACCCAGTACTTC.